These T cell receptor beta chains were read from a single sample in a study of identical twins. TCRdb re-analysed the 5' RACE reads in MiXCR, keeping a single row per CDR3 protein. This table has hundreds of thousands of distinct CDR3 sequences, 18% appearing once. The data were also submitted as part of a second study, on T cells expressing NK-cell markers.

The sequenced sample was PBMCs. All receptors come from a young woman in good health. Both conserved end residues are part of each CDR3. Each record gives: D gene, V gene, clone size, J gene, CDR3 protein, CDR3 DNA. D genes are given only for firm matches. Clone size is given for some rows only: seen once, a few or many times, or a class if the clone is expanded.

D gene: -
V gene: TRBV12-3/TRBV12-4
clone size: -
J gene: TRBJ2-5
CDR3 protein: CASSRGPVGSGETQYF
CDR3 DNA: TGTGCCAGCAGCCGCGGACCCGTCGGATCGGGGGAGACCCAGTACTTC

D gene: -
V gene: TRBV20-1
clone size: few
J gene: TRBJ1-1
CDR3 protein: CSAKTGGGTEAFF
CDR3 DNA: TGCAGTGCAAAAACAGGTGGGGGCACTGAAGCTTTCTTT

D gene: TRBD1
V gene: TRBV7-3
clone size: few
J gene: TRBJ1-2
CDR3 protein: CASSFGTGSAGYTF
CDR3 DNA: TGTGCCAGCAGCTTCGGGACAGGGTCGGCTGGCTACACCTTC

D gene: TRBD2
V gene: TRBV12-3/TRBV12-4
clone size: -
J gene: TRBJ2-3
CDR3 protein: CASSPSGGPPDTQYF
CDR3 DNA: TGTGCCAGCAGTCCTAGCGGGGGGCCCCCAGATACGCAGTATTTT

D gene: -
V gene: TRBV9
clone size: few
J gene: TRBJ1-2
CDR3 protein: CASSVVEDRGYGYTF
CDR3 DNA: TGTGCCAGCAGCGTAGTGGAGGATAGGGGGTATGGCTACACCTTC

D gene: TRBD2
V gene: TRBV30
clone size: many
J gene: TRBJ2-5
CDR3 protein: CAWSGTSLETQYF
CDR3 DNA: TGTGCCTGGTCAGGGACTAGTTTGGAGACCCAGTACTTC

D gene: -
V gene: TRBV12-3/TRBV12-4
clone size: few
J gene: TRBJ1-4
CDR3 protein: CASSLAPAGSTNEKLFF
CDR3 DNA: TGTGCCAGCAGTTTAGCGCCGGCAGGCTCAACTAATGAAAAACTGTTTTTT

D gene: -
V gene: TRBV20-1
clone size: -
J gene: TRBJ2-3
CDR3 protein: CSALAAGNTDTQYF
CDR3 DNA: TGCAGTGCCCTGGCAGCGGGCAACACAGATACGCAGTATTTT

D gene: TRBD1
V gene: TRBV29-1
clone size: few
J gene: TRBJ1-4
CDR3 protein: CSVGQGGLRSEKLFF
CDR3 DNA: TGCAGCGTTGGGCAGGGGGGGCTCCGTAGTGAAAAACTGTTTTTT

D gene: -
V gene: TRBV20-1
clone size: -
J gene: TRBJ1-2
CDR3 protein: CSASRQDGYTF
CDR3 DNA: TGCAGTGCTAGCCGGCAAGATGGCTACACCTTC

D gene: -
V gene: TRBV5-1
clone size: few
J gene: TRBJ2-1
CDR3 protein: CASSLRGSGITGNEQFF
CDR3 DNA: TGCGCCAGCAGCCTTAGGGGGAGCGGTATTACAGGGAATGAGCAGTTCTTC

D gene: -
V gene: TRBV5-1
clone size: -
J gene: TRBJ2-6
CDR3 protein: CASSPRALRSGANVLTF
CDR3 DNA: TGCGCCAGCAGCCCGCGGGCACTCCGCTCTGGGGCCAACGTCCTGACTTTC

D gene: -
V gene: TRBV6-2/TRBV6-3
clone size: few
J gene: TRBJ1-1
CDR3 protein: CASNTPPGSAEAFF
CDR3 DNA: TGTGCCAGCAACACCCCCCCGGGATCCGCTGAAGCTTTCTTT

D gene: -
V gene: TRBV5-1
clone size: few
J gene: TRBJ2-7
CDR3 protein: CASSLELNSGEQYF
CDR3 DNA: TGCGCCAGCAGCTTGGAGCTTAACTCGGGGGAGCAGTACTTC

D gene: -
V gene: TRBV7-6
clone size: -
J gene: TRBJ2-7
CDR3 protein: CASSRLMGNVGEQYF
CDR3 DNA: TGTGCCAGCAGCCGTTTGATGGGGAACGTAGGGGAGCAGTACTTC

D gene: TRBD1
V gene: TRBV20-1
clone size: -
J gene: TRBJ2-1
CDR3 protein: CSARDRVHEQFF
CDR3 DNA: TGCAGTGCGCGGGACAGGGTCCATGAGCAGTTCTTC

D gene: -
V gene: TRBV3-1
clone size: -
J gene: TRBJ2-2
CDR3 protein: CASSPYRDTGELFF
CDR3 DNA: TGTGCCAGCAGCCCCTACAGGGACACCGGGGAGCTGTTTTTT

D gene: TRBD1
V gene: TRBV5-1
clone size: few
J gene: TRBJ1-1
CDR3 protein: CASSLPGGRGNTEAFF
CDR3 DNA: TGCGCCAGCAGCCTGCCAGGGGGCCGGGGGAACACTGAAGCTTTCTTT

D gene: -
V gene: TRBV5-1
clone size: -
J gene: TRBJ2-7
CDR3 protein: CASSRNGGAHEQYF
CDR3 DNA: TGCGCCAGCAGCCGTAATGGGGGGGCCCACGAGCAGTACTTC

D gene: -
V gene: TRBV20-1
clone size: few
J gene: TRBJ2-7
CDR3 protein: CSAGGLLGEQYF
CDR3 DNA: TGCAGTGCTGGGGGCCTCCTCGGTGAGCAGTACTTC

D gene: -
V gene: TRBV19
clone size: -
J gene: TRBJ1-5
CDR3 protein: CASSPLFGNQPQHF
CDR3 DNA: TGTGCCAGTAGTCCACTGTTCGGCAATCAGCCCCAGCATTTT

D gene: TRBD2
V gene: TRBV29-1
clone size: few
J gene: TRBJ2-1
CDR3 protein: CSVSRSSGVYNEQFF
CDR3 DNA: TGCAGCGTATCCCGGTCTAGCGGGGTTTACAATGAGCAGTTCTTC

D gene: TRBD1
V gene: TRBV7-8
clone size: -
J gene: TRBJ1-2
CDR3 protein: CATLTLLSDREYGYTF
CDR3 DNA: TGTGCCACCTTGACCCTCCTTTCTGACAGGGAGTATGGCTACACCTTC

D gene: -
V gene: TRBV12-3/TRBV12-4
clone size: few
J gene: TRBJ2-3
CDR3 protein: CASSSGLPDGDTQYF
CDR3 DNA: TGTGCCAGCAGTTCGGGACTCCCCGATGGAGATACGCAGTATTTT

D gene: -
V gene: TRBV4-3
clone size: once
J gene: TRBJ2-3
CDR3 protein: CASSQAAKPTDTQYF
CDR3 DNA: TGCGCCAGCAGCCAAGCGGCTAAACCTACAGATACGCAGTATTTT

D gene: -
V gene: TRBV9
clone size: few
J gene: TRBJ2-7
CDR3 protein: CASSVDGGSYEQYF
CDR3 DNA: TGTGCCAGCAGCGTAGATGGAGGATCCTACGAGCAGTACTTC

D gene: TRBD2
V gene: TRBV14
clone size: -
J gene: TRBJ2-1
CDR3 protein: CASSQESSGSYEQFF
CDR3 DNA: TGTGCCAGCAGCCAAGAGTCTAGCGGGAGCTATGAGCAGTTCTTC

D gene: TRBD1
V gene: TRBV7-2
clone size: -
J gene: TRBJ2-7
CDR3 protein: CASSLTRGRGYEQYF
CDR3 DNA: TGTGCCAGCAGCTTAACTAGGGGGCGCGGCTACGAGCAGTACTTC

D gene: -
V gene: TRBV5-5
clone size: -
J gene: TRBJ2-2
CDR3 protein: CASSLSSGTGELFF
CDR3 DNA: TGTGCCAGCAGCTTGTCATCCGGAACTGGGGAGCTGTTTTTT

D gene: -
V gene: TRBV5-1
clone size: few
J gene: TRBJ2-5
CDR3 protein: CASSLTSYQETQYF
CDR3 DNA: TGCGCCAGCAGCTTGACTTCGTACCAAGAGACCCAGTACTTC

D gene: -
V gene: TRBV5-1
clone size: -
J gene: TRBJ2-5
CDR3 protein: CASTDLLRGETQYF
CDR3 DNA: TGCGCCAGCACCGACTTACTCCGGGGGGAGACCCAGTACTTC

D gene: TRBD2
V gene: TRBV11-3
clone size: -
J gene: TRBJ2-5
CDR3 protein: CASSFISGGPRETQYF
CDR3 DNA: TGTGCCAGCAGCTTCATTTCGGGGGGGCCGAGAGAGACCCAGTACTTC

D gene: -
V gene: TRBV5-1
clone size: -
J gene: TRBJ2-3
CDR3 protein: CASSLKGAGTDTQYF
CDR3 DNA: TGCGCCAGCAGCTTAAAGGGAGCGGGCACAGATACGCAGTATTTT

D gene: -
V gene: TRBV4-3
clone size: -
J gene: TRBJ2-1
CDR3 protein: CASSQVRGSSYNEQFF
CDR3 DNA: TGCGCCAGCAGCCAAGTTCGGGGGAGCTCCTACAATGAGCAGTTCTTC

D gene: -
V gene: TRBV12-3/TRBV12-4
clone size: few
J gene: TRBJ1-2
CDR3 protein: CASRLTLGRGGYTF
CDR3 DNA: TGTGCCAGCAGACTGACCCTCGGGCGGGGAGGCTACACCTTC

D gene: TRBD2
V gene: TRBV4-3
clone size: many
J gene: TRBJ2-1
CDR3 protein: CASSRGLAGEYEQFF
CDR3 DNA: TGCGCCAGCAGCCGTGGACTAGCGGGAGAATATGAGCAGTTCTTC

D gene: -
V gene: TRBV6-1
clone size: -
J gene: TRBJ2-1
CDR3 protein: CASRDSIWPDNEQFF
CDR3 DNA: TGTGCCAGCCGCGATAGTATTTGGCCCGACAATGAGCAGTTCTTC

D gene: -
V gene: TRBV25-1
clone size: few
J gene: TRBJ2-4
CDR3 protein: CASSEAKGVGIQYF
CDR3 DNA: TGTGCCAGCAGTGAAGCCAAGGGAGTTGGCATTCAGTACTTC

D gene: -
V gene: TRBV25-1
clone size: -
J gene: TRBJ2-1
CDR3 protein: CASSDPRVSYNEQFF
CDR3 DNA: TGTGCCAGCAGTGACCCCAGGGTGAGTTACAATGAGCAGTTCTTC

D gene: -
V gene: TRBV20-1
clone size: few
J gene: TRBJ2-3
CDR3 protein: CSASSVSPSNTQYF
CDR3 DNA: TGCAGTGCTAGTTCCGTCTCCCCTTCGAATACGCAGTATTTT

D gene: TRBD1
V gene: TRBV12-3/TRBV12-4
clone size: -
J gene: TRBJ1-1
CDR3 protein: CASSSQGARGYAFF
CDR3 DNA: TGTGCCAGCAGCTCACAGGGGGCCAGGGGGTATGCTTTCTTT

D gene: -
V gene: TRBV7-2
clone size: -
J gene: TRBJ2-2
CDR3 protein: CASSLSTRLGGELFF
CDR3 DNA: TGTGCCAGCAGCTTGTCTACGAGATTGGGCGGGGAGCTGTTTTTT

D gene: -
V gene: TRBV10-3
clone size: few
J gene: TRBJ2-1
CDR3 protein: CAIDGGMGSYNEQFF
CDR3 DNA: TGTGCCATCGATGGCGGGATGGGGTCCTACAATGAGCAGTTCTTC

D gene: -
V gene: TRBV5-1
clone size: few
J gene: TRBJ1-1
CDR3 protein: CASSQGGLVRAFF
CDR3 DNA: TGCGCCAGCAGCCAGGGAGGGTTGGTTAGAGCTTTCTTT

D gene: -
V gene: TRBV3-1
clone size: once
J gene: TRBJ1-1
CDR3 protein: CASSPTKGRGTEAFF
CDR3 DNA: TGTGCCAGCAGCCCTACAAAGGGAAGAGGCACTGAAGCTTTCTTT

D gene: TRBD1
V gene: TRBV20-1
clone size: once
J gene: TRBJ2-4
CDR3 protein: CSARGYGTGKNIQYF
CDR3 DNA: TGCAGTGCTAGAGGTTACGGGACAGGGAAAAACATTCAGTACTTC

D gene: -
V gene: TRBV18
clone size: many
J gene: TRBJ1-4
CDR3 protein: CASSPFSTNEKLFF
CDR3 DNA: TGTGCCAGCTCACCCTTTTCAACTAATGAAAAACTGTTTTTT

D gene: -
V gene: TRBV10-3
clone size: few
J gene: TRBJ1-1
CDR3 protein: CAISEPPGAAKSQNTEAFF
CDR3 DNA: TGTGCCATCAGTGAGCCGCCGGGGGCCGCGAAATCCCAGAACACTGAAGCTTTCTTT

D gene: TRBD1
V gene: TRBV20-1
clone size: -
J gene: TRBJ2-3
CDR3 protein: CSAFRTGTDTQYF
CDR3 DNA: TGCAGTGCTTTCCGGACAGGGACAGATACGCAGTATTTT